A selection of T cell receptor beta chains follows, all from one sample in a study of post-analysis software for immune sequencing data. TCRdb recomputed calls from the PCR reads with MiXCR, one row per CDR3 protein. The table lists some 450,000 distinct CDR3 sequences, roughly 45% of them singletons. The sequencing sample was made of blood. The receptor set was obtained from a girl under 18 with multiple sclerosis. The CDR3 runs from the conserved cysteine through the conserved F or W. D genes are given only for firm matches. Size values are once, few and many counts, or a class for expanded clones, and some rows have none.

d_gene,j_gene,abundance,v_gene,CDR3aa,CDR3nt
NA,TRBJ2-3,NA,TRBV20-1,CSARDGRLLTDTQYF,TGCAGTGCTAGAGATGGTCGGCTACTCACAGATACGCAGTATTTT
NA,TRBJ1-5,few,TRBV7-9,CASSSGVPSAGPSNQPQHF,TGTGCCAGCAGCTCCGGGGTCCCGTCAGCGGGGCCTAGCAATCAGCCCCAGCATTTT
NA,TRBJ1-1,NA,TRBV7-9,CARSSTAGGGTEAFF,TGTGCCCGCAGCTCCACGGCCGGGGGGGGTACTGAAGCTTTCTTT
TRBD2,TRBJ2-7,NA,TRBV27,CASSATIFSGGTYEQYF,TGTGCCAGCAGTGCGACCATTTTTAGCGGGGGGACCTACGAGCAGTACTTC
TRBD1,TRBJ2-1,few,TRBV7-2,CASSLEGQGHHEQFF,TGTGCCAGCAGCTTAGAGGGACAGGGGCACCATGAGCAGTTCTTC
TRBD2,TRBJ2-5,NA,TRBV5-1,CASSLGTRIGETQYF,TGCGCCAGCAGCTTGGGGACTAGGATAGGGGAGACCCAGTACTTC
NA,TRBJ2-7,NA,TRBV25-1,CAGSDPWGYHEQYF,TGTGCCGGCAGTGACCCATGGGGGTACCACGAGCAGTACTTC
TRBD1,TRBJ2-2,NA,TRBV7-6,CAISGGALGPNTGELFF,TGTGCAATATCAGGGGGCGCGCTTGGACCGAACACCGGGGAGCTGTTTTTT
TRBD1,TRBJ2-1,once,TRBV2,CASALDRVQDNEPFF,TGTGCCAGCGCTCTAGACAGGGTTCAAGACAATGAGCCGTTCTTC
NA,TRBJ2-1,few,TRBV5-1,CASSLVGRGTNEQFF,TGCGCCAGCAGCTTGGTTGGAAGAGGGACCAATGAGCAGTTCTTC
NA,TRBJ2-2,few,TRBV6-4,CASSDSDIAGELFF,TGTGCCAGCAGTGACTCTGACATAGCCGGGGAGCTGTTTTTT
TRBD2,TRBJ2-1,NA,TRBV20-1,CSAHGLAGSYNEQFF,TGCAGTGCCCACGGACTAGCGGGCTCCTACAATGAGCAGTTCTTC
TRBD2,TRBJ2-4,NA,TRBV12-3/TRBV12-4,CASSSSGVAKNIQYF,TGTGCCAGCAGCTCAAGCGGGGTAGCCAAAAACATTCAGTACTTC
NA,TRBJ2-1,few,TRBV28,CATTTGLREMNEQFF,TGTGCCACGACAACAGGACTTCGTGAAATGAATGAGCAGTTCTTC
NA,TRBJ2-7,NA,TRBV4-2,CASSQDIVGGREQYF,TGTGCCAGCAGCCAAGATATCGTCGGGGGTCGCGAGCAGTACTTC
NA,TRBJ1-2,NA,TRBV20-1,CSARTGNYGYTF,TGCAGTGCTAGAACAGGGAACTATGGCTACACCTTC
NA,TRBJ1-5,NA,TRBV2,CASSSDRPLRSQHF,TGTGCCAGCAGTTCAGACAGACCCTTGCGGTCCCAGCATTTT
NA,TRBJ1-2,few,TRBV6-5,CASSSTGTARHGYTF,TGTGCCAGCAGTTCTACCGGGACCGCAAGACATGGCTACACCTTC
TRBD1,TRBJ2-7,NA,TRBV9,CASSAQGTTYEQYF,TGTGCCAGCAGCGCACAGGGGACAACCTACGAGCAGTACTTC
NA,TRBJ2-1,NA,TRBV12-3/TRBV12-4,CASRRTGSPNEQFF,TGTGCCAGCAGGCGAACCGGGAGCCCCAATGAGCAGTTCTTC
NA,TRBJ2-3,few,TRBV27,CASSFSRDSDTQYF,TGTGCCAGCAGTTTTTCGAGAGACTCAGATACGCAGTATTTT
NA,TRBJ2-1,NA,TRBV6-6,CASRGSGPSSSYNEQFF,TGTGCCAGCAGGGGTAGCGGTCCCTCAAGCTCCTACAATGAGCAGTTCTTC
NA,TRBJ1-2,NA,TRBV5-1,CASSLALGSYTF,TGCGCCAGCAGCTTGGCCTTGGGGAGCTACACCTTC
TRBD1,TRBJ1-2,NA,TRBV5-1,CASSLETGVYGYTF,TGCGCCAGCAGCTTAGAAACAGGGGTCTATGGCTACACCTTC
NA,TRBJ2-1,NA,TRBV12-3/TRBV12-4,CASSASGRVLNEQFF,TGTGCCAGCAGCGCAAGCGGGCGGGTATTGAATGAGCAGTTCTTC
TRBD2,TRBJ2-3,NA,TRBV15,CATSRTASGPSTDTQYF,TGTGCCACCAGCAGGACCGCTAGCGGGCCTAGCACAGATACGCAGTATTTT
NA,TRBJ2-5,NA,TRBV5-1,CASSRSGQRVQETQYF,TGCGCCAGCAGCCGTAGCGGTCAGAGGGTCCAAGAGACCCAGTACTTC
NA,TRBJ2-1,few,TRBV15,CATSGLSSYNEQFF,TGTGCCACCAGCGGCCTGAGCTCCTACAATGAGCAGTTCTTC
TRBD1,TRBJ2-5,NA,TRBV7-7,CASSSQGQGDHYETQYF,TGTGCTAGCAGCTCTCAAGGACAGGGGGACCACTATGAGACCCAGTACTTC
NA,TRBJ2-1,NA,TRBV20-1,CSASLTAYNEQFF,TGCAGTGCTAGCTTAACCGCCTACAATGAGCAGTTCTTC
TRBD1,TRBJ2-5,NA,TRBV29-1,CSVEETGARETQYF,TGCAGCGTAGAGGAGACAGGGGCCCGAGAGACCCAGTACTTC
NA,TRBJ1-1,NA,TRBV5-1,CASSLAEGRDTEAFF,TGCGCCAGCAGCTTGGCCGAGGGTAGGGACACTGAAGCTTTCTTT
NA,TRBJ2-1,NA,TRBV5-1,CASSPAGTRAGNEQFF,TGCGCCAGCAGCCCAGCCGGGACAAGGGCGGGAAATGAGCAGTTCTTC
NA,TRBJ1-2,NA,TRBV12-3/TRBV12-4,CASTLRQTLSNYGYTF,TGTGCCAGCACTCTTCGACAGACCCTATCTAACTATGGCTACACCTTC
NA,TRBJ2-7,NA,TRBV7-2,CASSLAAYPGVGEQYF,TGTGCCAGCAGCTTAGCGGCGTACCCCGGGGTCGGCGAGCAGTACTTC
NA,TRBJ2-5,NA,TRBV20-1,CSGLSGTQETQYF,TGCAGTGGGCTATCCGGGACGCAAGAGACCCAGTACTTC
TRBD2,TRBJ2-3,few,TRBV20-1,CSARRGTSGRSDTQYF,TGCAGTGCTAGAAGAGGGACTAGCGGGAGGTCAGATACGCAGTATTTT
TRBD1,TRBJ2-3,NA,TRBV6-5,CASSYSNRGQGGTDTQYF,TGTGCCAGCAGTTACTCTAACCGCGGACAGGGAGGCACAGATACGCAGTATTTT
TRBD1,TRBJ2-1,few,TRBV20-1,CSARGPGQGVYNEQFF,TGCAGTGCTAGAGGCCCCGGACAGGGGGTATACAATGAGCAGTTCTTC
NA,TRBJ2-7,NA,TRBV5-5,CASSLGTDPSYEQYF,TGTGCCAGCAGCTTGGGGACAGATCCCTCCTACGAGCAGTACTTC
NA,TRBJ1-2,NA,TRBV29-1,CSVGGKGYGYTF,TGCAGCGTTGGTGGTAAGGGGTATGGCTACACCTTC
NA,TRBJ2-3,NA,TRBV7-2,CASSSRSSSTDTQYF,TGTGCCAGCAGCTCCCGATCCTCTAGCACAGATACGCAGTATTTT
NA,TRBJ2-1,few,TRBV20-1,CSATRSYNEQFF,TGCAGTGCTACCCGGTCCTACAATGAGCAGTTCTTC
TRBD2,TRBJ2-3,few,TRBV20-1,CSAPPGTSIDTQYF,TGCAGTGCTCCCCCCGGGACTAGCATTGATACGCAGTATTTT
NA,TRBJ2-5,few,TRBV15,CATSRDREYQETQYF,TGTGCCACCAGCAGAGATCGCGAGTACCAAGAGACCCAGTACTTC
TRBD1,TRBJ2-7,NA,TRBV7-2,CASRKGQAFAYEQYF,TGTGCCAGCAGAAAAGGACAGGCTTTCGCCTACGAGCAGTACTTC